The next 26 T cell receptor beta chains were all read from a single sample in a study of vaccination effects on CD4 cells after COVID-19. CD4+ T cell isolation took place after about 11 days of culture. Participants were vaccinated with two doses of either the BNT162b2 or mRNA-1273 vaccine. Profiled with immunoSEQ multiplex PCR; TCRdb holds only in-frame clones, not every one. Among about 57,000 clones listed, just under 80% were seen once. These receptors' antigens are unknown. The sample here was CD4+ T cells from PBMCs cultured without peptide, taken after COVID-19 vaccination. All receptors come from a human donor who received a COVID-19 vaccine.

The chain employs TRBV9 and TRBJ2-3; unclear D gene. The CDR3 is made up of 14 amino acids. Germline CDR1 reads SGDLS; CDR2 reads YYNGEE. V was cut by 0 bases and J by 6 bases, with 11 bases left in between. The CDR3, as DNA: TGTGCCAGCAGCGTAGGTCTCTTTGGGGATACGCAGTATTTT. This codes for CASSVGLFGDTQYF.

The chain has TRBV5-1 and TRBJ2-5; D may correspond to TRBD1 or TRBD2 (6 bases each). V was clipped by 1 base and J by 2 bases, with 12 bases between them. CDR1 SGHRS and CDR2 YFSETQ come from the germline V gene. The CDR3 is 15 amino acids. CDR3 residues: CASSLRGGGQETQYF. The CDR3 nucleotides read TGCGCCAGCAGCTTGAGAGGAGGGGGACAAGAGACCCAGTACTTC.

The V and J genes are TRBV30 and TRBJ2-7, with 7 bases aligning to TRBD1. The CDR3 contains 11 residues. Looked up from germline, CDR1 is GTSNPN and CDR2 is SVGIG (reference sequence). Trimming at V came to 5 bases and at J to 4 bases, leaving 2 bases not matched to a gene. CDR3 loop: CAWDREYEQYF. The CDR3, as DNA: TGTGCCTGGGACAGGGAATACGAGCAGTACTTC.

The chain uses TRBV6-2 or TRBV6-3 and TRBJ1-1; 8 bases map to TRBD1. Trimming cost V 5 bases and J 5 bases; bases outside gene matches: 4. The CDR3 is 13 residues long. The germline gives CDR1 MNHEY, CDR2 SVGEGT. CDR3 coding DNA: TGTGCCAGCAGTGACAGGGGAAGGACTGAAGCTTTCTTT. Encoded protein: CASSDRGRTEAFF.

The rearrangement links TRBV2 to TRBJ2-7; TRBD1 aligns across 9 bases. Germline values: CDR1 SNHLY, CDR2 FYNNEI. This CDR3 is built from 13 residues. Trimming at V came to 7 bases and at J to 6 bases, leaving 7 bases not matched to a gene. The CDR3 DNA follows: TGTGCCAGCAAAGGGACAGGGAGCGGCGAGCAGTACTTC. This sequence encodes CASKGTGSGEQYF.

V and J are TRBV5-1 and TRBJ2-5; D call uncertain. The germline V gene encodes CDR1 SGHRS and CDR2 YFSETQ. CDR3 length equals 14 residues. V shed 0 bases and J shed 7 bases, with 13 bases lying between them. The CDR3, as DNA: TGCGCCAGCAGCTTGGGAGCGCTGCCGGGGACCCAGTACTTC. It is translated as CASSLGALPGTQYF.

The V gene is TRBV7-2, the J gene TRBJ2-7; the match to TRBD2 covers 9 bases. The length of the CDR3 is 15 residues. Germline loops: CDR1 SGHTA, CDR2 FQGNSA. Trimming took 1 base from V and 3 from J; bases not matched to a gene: 4. CDR3: CASSLVGGGDYEQYF. The CDR3 nucleotides read TGTGCCAGCAGCTTAGTAGGCGGGGGGGACTACGAGCAGTACTTC.

Points on this clone: Its ends do not fully match the called genes, so a read error is possible. The rearrangement links TRBV7-9 to TRBJ2-3, with 11 bases that match TRBD2. This CDR3 has 15 residues. CDR1 and CDR2 from the germline V gene are SEHNR and FQNEAQ (reference sequence). CDR3 sequence: CASSPTSGSTDTQYF. In nucleotides, the CDR3 is TGTGCCAGCAGCCCCACTAGCGGGAGCACGGATACGCAGTATTTT.

The sample holds one count of this clone. V gene TRBV30 combines with J gene TRBJ1-2, with 8 bases matching TRBD1. Germline V gene data show CDR1 as GTSNPN and CDR2 as SVGIG (reference sequence). Trimming removed 2 bases from V and 2 bases from J; junction bases left unmatched: 10. The CDR3 sequence is 16 residues long. The CDR3 spells CAWSTDRDSSNYGYTF. Here the CDR3 DNA reads TGTGCCTGGAGTACGGACAGGGACTCTTCGAACTATGGCTACACCTTC.

V gene TRBV4-3 combines with J gene TRBJ2-7; perhaps D is TRBD1 or TRBD2 (6 bases each). The V end was cut by 0 bases, the J end by 3 bases, with 12 bases between. The CDR3 length is 15 residues. The V gene's germline CDR1 is LGHNA and CDR2 YSLEER. CDR3 DNA: TGCGCCAGCAGCCAAGATCTGGAGGGGGTCTACGAGCAGTACTTC. Translating gives CASSQDLEGVYEQYF.

The V call is TRBV19, the J call TRBJ2-3; D assignment may be TRBD1 or TRBD2 (5 bases each). Trimming stripped 3 bases from V and 0 bases from J, with 13 bases between. The germline gives CDR1 LNHDA, CDR2 SQIVND (reference sequence). The length of the CDR3 is 16 residues. The CDR3 reads CASSITWDPSTDTQYF. The CDR3 region has the DNA TGTGCCAGTAGTATTACCTGGGACCCAAGCACAGATACGCAGTATTTT.

This clone was counted a single time. V and J are TRBV7-9 and TRBJ1-3, with D hard to call. The CDR3 totals 15 residues. V lost 0 bases and J lost 4, with 10 bases in between. Germline V lookup: CDR1 SEHNR, CDR2 FQNEAQ (reference sequence). The DNA of the CDR3 is TGTGCCAGCAGCTTAGCACGGGATACGGGAAACACCATATATTTT. Its translation is CASSLARDTGNTIYF. The whole variable domain, filled in from reference TRBV7-9 and TRBJ1-3, reads DTGVSQNPRHKITKRGQNVTFRCDPISEHNRLYWYRQTLGQGPEFLTYFQNEAQLEKSRLLSDRFSAERPKGSFSTLEIQRTEQGDSAMYLCASSLARDTGNTIYFGEGSWLTVV.

This clone has just one count. The chain is built from TRBV25-1 and TRBJ2-7, with D maybe TRBD1 (6 bases). The germline CDR1 and CDR2 sequences are MGHDK and SYGVNS. The CDR3 is 16 residues long. V was clipped by 1 base and J by 1 base, with 14 bases between them. The CDR3, as DNA: TGTGCCAGCAGTGAATCTATGGGCAGGGGTTCCTACGAGCAGTACTTC. Encoded protein: CASSESMGRGSYEQYF.

The chain links TRBV6-5 to TRBJ1-6; TRBD1 is a possible D gene (5 bases). The length of the CDR3 is 15 residues. Trimming took 2 bases from V and 7 from J, leaving 12 bases between them. Germline V gene lookup returns CDR1 MNHEY and CDR2 SVGAGI. CDR3 sequence (DNA): TGTGCCAGCAGTTACGACCCAGGGCGGAATTCACCCCTCCACTTT. Residues: CASSYDPGRNSPLHF.

The J gene is TRBJ2-3, the V gene TRBV7-9, with 8 bases that match TRBD2. The CDR3 runs 12 residues. Germline trimming cut 6 bases from V and 6 bases from J; bases unmatched to any gene: 2. CDR1 and CDR2 (germline): SEHNR, FQNEAQ (reference sequence). The CDR3 coding sequence is TGTGCCAGCAGTCCTAGCGGGGATACGCAGTATTTT. Protein: CASSPSGDTQYF.

The V gene is TRBV19, the J gene TRBJ2-7; 10 nucleotides align to TRBD1. The CDR3 has 14 amino acids. The germline CDR1 and CDR2 sequences are LNHDA and SQIVND (reference sequence). The V and J ends lost 6 bases and 2 bases, in that order; junction bases with no gene match: 4. CDR3 sequence (DNA): TGTGCCAGTAGCCTGACAGGGGGCACCTACGAGCAGTACTTC. Translating it yields CASSLTGGTYEQYF.

The gene calls are TRBV5-6 and TRBJ2-5; D is unresolved. This CDR3 is 15 amino acids long. V was shortened by 1 base and J by 4 bases, with 14 bases between the two germline ends. Germline assignment: CDR1 SGHDT and CDR2 YYEEEE. CDR3 amino acids: CASSLLAEQAETQYF. The DNA of the CDR3 is TGTGCCAGCAGCTTGTTGGCGGAACAAGCAGAGACCCAGTACTTC.

V and J are TRBV5-1 and TRBJ1-1, with D possibly matching TRBD1 (5 bases). CDR1 and CDR2 (germline): SGHRS, YFSETQ. The CDR3 runs 16 residues. V was cut by 0 bases and J by 0 bases, with 12 bases left in between. CDR3 DNA sequence: TGCGCCAGCAGCTTGGACGGGGGTCGGATGAACACTGAAGCTTTCTTT. It codes for CASSLDGGRMNTEAFF. Together with reference TRBV5-1 and TRBJ1-1, the CDR3 gives the full variable domain: KAGVTQTPRYLIKTRGQQVTLSCSPISGHRSVSWYQQTPGQGLQFLFEYFSETQRNKGNFPGRFSGRQFSNSRSEMNVSTLELGDSALYLCASSLDGGRMNTEAFFGQGTRLTVV.

This clone was seen once. The chain combines TRBV4-2 with TRBJ2-7; 8 bases are a match to TRBD2. Germline V gene lookup returns CDR1 LGHNA and CDR2 YNFKEQ. After removal of 3 bases from V and 3 bases from J, the junction contained 4 bases not matched to a gene. The CDR3 is made up of 14 amino acids. CDR3 coding DNA: TGTGCCAGCAGCCAGGGACTAGGGGACTACGAGCAGTACTTC. Residues: CASSQGLGDYEQYF.

The V call is TRBV5-1, the J call TRBJ1-5, with unresolved D. Trimming took 0 bases from V and 0 from J, leaving 10 bases between them. CDR3 size: 16 residues. Germline-derived CDR1 and CDR2 are SGHRS and YFSETQ. The CDR3 spells CASSLVPDYSNQPQHF. DNA of the CDR3: TGCGCCAGCAGCTTGGTGCCCGATTATAGCAATCAGCCCCAGCATTTT.

The CDR3 sequence is CSAGQGRRTDTQYF. CDR3 sequence (DNA): TGCAGCGCCGGACAGGGGAGACGCACAGATACGCAGTATTTT. The rearrangement joins TRBV29-1 to TRBJ2-3; 9 nucleotides line up with TRBD1. This CDR3 is built from 14 residues. V lost 7 bases and J lost 1; bases outside the gene matches: 6. The V gene's germline CDR1 is SQVTM and CDR2 ANQGSEA.

The genes are TRBV7-6 and TRBJ2-1, with 8 positions matching TRBD1. The V segment lost 4 bases and the J segment 2 bases; nucleotides outside the gene matches: 4. The CDR3 consists of 15 residues. Germline CDR1 and CDR2: SGHVS and FNYEAQ. CDR3 DNA: TGTGCCAGCAGCTACCCACAGGGGGCCTACAATGAGCAGTTCTTC. Amino acids: CASSYPQGAYNEQFF.

The rearrangement uses TRBV19 and TRBJ1-1; TRBD1 aligns across 9 bases. The junction had 8 bases not matched to a gene; V was cut back by 4 bases and J by 5 bases. Per germline, CDR1 LNHDA and CDR2 SQIVND (reference sequence). The CDR3 runs 15 residues. The CDR3 DNA sequence: TGTGCCAGTAGTACCACAGGGGGCGGCGGTACTGAAGCTTTCTTT. Translated, it gives CASSTTGGGGTEAFF. Drawing the rest from reference TRBV19 and TRBJ1-1, the complete variable domain is DGGITQSPKYLFRKEGQNVTLSCEQNLNHDAMYWYRQDPGQGLRLIYYSQIVNDFQKGDIAEGYSVSREKKESFPLTVTSAQKNPTAFYLCASSTTGGGGTEAFFGQGTRLTVV.

The genes are TRBV6-2 or TRBV6-3 and TRBJ2-2, with a weak D call TRBD1 (6 bases). Trimming shortened V by 5 bases and J by 1 base, and 11 bases separated the two germline ends. Germline assignment: CDR1 MNHEY and CDR2 SVGEGT. The CDR3 sequence is 15 residues long. CDR3 sequence (DNA): TGTGCCAGCAGTCTAGGGACAATGAACACCGGGGAGCTGTTTTTT. Its protein product is CASSLGTMNTGELFF.

This chain links TRBV5-1 with TRBJ1-3; unclear D gene. Germline V gene sequence: CDR1 SGHRS, CDR2 YFSETQ. This CDR3 spans 15 amino acids. V lost 4 bases and J lost 0, with 11 bases in between. The CDR3 nucleotides are TGCGCCAGCAGCATTGCTAGAAACTCTGGAAACACCATATATTTT. Its translation is CASSIARNSGNTIYF.

This sequence joins TRBV9 and TRBJ2-1; 14 bases agree with TRBD2. V was clipped by 0 bases and J by 10 bases; unmatched bases: 9. This CDR3 has 17 amino acids. The germline CDR1 and CDR2 sequences are SGDLS and YYNGEE. The CDR3 region is CASSVAPPTSGGAEQFF. CDR3 nucleotides: TGTGCCAGCAGCGTAGCCCCCCCGACTAGCGGGGGGGCCGAGCAGTTCTTC.